One sample yielded the 28 T cell receptor beta chains listed below, sequenced in a study of beta chain features in type 1 diabetes (dated 2018 in TCRdb). Results the study describes overall, beyond this receptor: A moderate but significant shortening of TCRB CDR3 length was observed in type 1 diabetes patients in all four CD4+ subsets.

These receptors have no known antigen. Library preparation was by the immunoSEQ multiplex PCR assay. All of the isolated RNA was reverse transcribed with the High Capacity cDNA Reverse Transcription Kit, so expressed TCRB transcripts were sequenced. Drawn from immuneACCESS, this table holds only the in-frame rearrangements with V and J called that TCRdb kept. Clones are partly lost; checked studies trace under half to an unresolved V gene and leave the rest unexplained. A total of around 140,000 clones appear in this sample, approximately 13% of them only once. The ten largest make up 1.3% of the sample. Sequences were obtained from central memory CD4+ T cells from blood. The receptors derive from a man in his late teens or twenties with type 1 diabetes.

This clone came up a few times. The gene calls are TRBV15 and TRBJ1-4; a possible D gene is TRBD1 (6 bases). The germline V and J ends were trimmed by 8 bases and 5 bases, with 18 bases remaining between them. Germline V gives CDR1 LNHNV, CDR2 YYDKDF (reference sequence). The CDR3 spans 15 residues. Here the CDR3 DNA reads TGTGCCACCCTATCTCCGGGCAGGGGAAATGAAAAACTGTTTTTT. Translating it yields CATLSPGRGNEKLFF.

This clone has only a few counts. The chain employs TRBV30 and TRBJ1-3; D is unresolved. Germline V gene data show CDR1 as GTSNPN and CDR2 as SVGIG (reference sequence). The ends were cut back, 5 bases at V and 0 bases at J, with 11 bases in the middle. The CDR3 is 14 amino acids. As DNA, the CDR3 is TGTGCCTGGGCCTGGCGACGCTCTGGAAACACCATATATTTT. Its protein product is CAWAWRRSGNTIYF.

This clone was detected a few times. The rearrangement links TRBV7-8 to TRBJ2-1; 7 nucleotides agree with TRBD2. In germline, CDR1 is SGHVS, CDR2 FQNEAQ. The CDR3 totals 19 residues. Trimming took 5 bases from V and 0 from J; bases not matched to a gene: 16. This CDR3 reads CASSLAERYGGGSYNEQFF. CDR3 sequence (DNA): TGTGCCAGCAGCCTCGCGGAGAGGTATGGCGGGGGCTCCTACAATGAGCAGTTCTTC.

This clone was counted between two and nine times. The V call is TRBV30, the J call TRBJ2-1; TRBD2 matches 8 bases. The germline gives CDR1 GTSNPN, CDR2 SVGIG (reference sequence). The CDR3 loop spans 15 amino acids. The V gene end was trimmed by 8 bases and the J gene end by 3 bases; junction bases not matched to a gene: 12. The CDR3 region is CARDGSGVLYNEQFF. CDR3 nucleotide sequence: TGTGCCAGGGACGGTAGCGGGGTACTCTACAATGAGCAGTTCTTC.

This chain uses TRBV30 with TRBJ1-2, with a tentative D call TRBD1 (5 bases). CDR1 and CDR2 (germline): GTSNPN, SVGIG (reference sequence). The CDR3 totals 13 residues. The V end lost 0 bases, the J end lost 6 bases, and 11 bases lay between the germline ends. The CDR3 spells CAWSVAGGDGYTF. In DNA form, the CDR3 reads TGTGCCTGGAGTGTCGCCGGAGGGGATGGCTACACCTTC. Full variable domain (outside the CDR3, taken from reference TRBV30 and TRBJ1-2): SQTIHQWPATLVQPVGSPLSLECTVEGTSNPNLYWYRQAAGRGLQLLFYSVGIGQISSEVPQNLSASRPQDRQFILSSKKLLLSDSGFYLCAWSVAGGDGYTFGSGTRLTVV.

This clone was counted many times. The chain is built from TRBV19 and TRBJ1-4; D gene unclear. CDR1 is LNHDA, CDR2 SQIVND, per germline (reference sequence). The CDR3 covers 11 residues. The V end lost 10 bases, the J end lost 7 bases, and 10 bases lay between the germline ends. The CDR3 sequence is CATLKGEKLFF. CDR3 nucleotides: TGTGCCACCCTCAAAGGTGAAAAACTGTTTTTT.

J is TRBJ1-1 and V is TRBV18; TRBD1 might be the D (5 bases). Germline V gene data show CDR1 as KGHSH and CDR2 as LQKENI. The V end lost 6 bases, the J end lost 5 bases, and 28 bases lay between the germline ends. This CDR3 spans 18 amino acids. The CDR3 loop is CASSELRDGHPKGTEAFF. The CDR3 coding sequence is TGTGCCAGCTCGGAACTCCGGGACGGACACCCCAAGGGGACTGAAGCTTTCTTT.

The chain is built from TRBV18 and TRBJ2-2, with TRBD2 matching 7 bases. This CDR3 has 15 residues. Germline-derived CDR1 and CDR2 are KGHSH and LQKENI. Trimming at V came to 2 bases and at J to 2 bases, leaving 2 bases not matched to a gene. The CDR3 spells CASSPSSGNTGELFF. In DNA form, the CDR3 reads TGTGCCAGCTCACCATCTAGCGGAAACACCGGGGAGCTGTTTTTT.

The sample holds a few counts of this clone. The chain joins TRBV30 to TRBJ1-1, with D perhaps matching TRBD1 (6 bases). Deletions cut 0 bases from V and 5 bases from J, with 13 bases between. This CDR3 contains 14 residues. Germline V lookup: CDR1 GTSNPN, CDR2 SVGIG (reference sequence). For the CDR3, the DNA is TGTGCCTGGAGTGTATCGGGGGGCTGGACTGAAGCTTTCTTT. Amino acids: CAWSVSGGWTEAFF.

The rearrangement links TRBV19 to TRBJ2-1, with a tentative D call TRBD2 (5 bases). Germline V gene sequence: CDR1 LNHDA, CDR2 SQIVND (reference sequence). Trimming pared 5 bases from V and 3 bases from J, leaving 11 bases between. The CDR3 has 14 amino acids. The CDR3 loop reads CASSARDFYNEQFF. The CDR3 nucleotides read TGTGCCAGTAGTGCCCGGGATTTCTACAATGAGCAGTTCTTC.

Concerning this clone itself: A much larger clonotype is one base distant, so this may be a read error. This chain uses TRBV14 with TRBJ2-2, with D perhaps TRBD1 (6 bases). In germline, CDR1 is SGHDN, CDR2 FVKESK. There are 17 residues in the CDR3. The CDR3 bases are TGTGCCCGCAGCCGAACAGCCGGGGCAGGGGCCACCGGGGAGCTGTTTTTT. This translates into CARSRTAGAGATGELFF.

V and J are TRBV21-1 and TRBJ2-7; the table's D call of TRBD2 was not tested on the DNA. TRBV21-1 is shown as a pseudogene. The CDR3 sequence is 16 residues long. This CDR3 reads CASSKGGRGSSYEQYF. CDR3 nucleotide sequence: TGTGCCAGCAGCAAAGGAGGGCGGGGGAGCTCCTACGAGCAGTACTTC.

This clone was recorded many times. The DNA for the CDR3 is TGTGCCTGGAGTAGGAGCGGGGGGGCCGTATCCCCGCAGTTCTTC. Amino acids: CAWSRSGGAVSPQFF. The chain uses TRBV30 and TRBJ2-1; 10 bases map to TRBD2. CDR3 length: 15 residues. Losses at the gene ends were 2 bases for V and 12 bases for J; bases not matched to a gene: 13. Germline loops: CDR1 GTSNPN, CDR2 SVGIG (reference sequence).

This clone has only a few counts. J is TRBJ2-7 and V is TRBV15; D not certain. There are 13 residues in the CDR3. V lost 0 bases, J lost 4 bases, and 7 bases lay in between. Germline V gene lookup returns CDR1 LNHNV and CDR2 YYDKDF (reference sequence). The CDR3 protein is CATSRDPPYEQYF. Here the CDR3 DNA reads TGTGCCACCAGCAGAGATCCCCCTTACGAGCAGTACTTC.

The V gene is TRBV18, the J gene TRBJ2-7; D is perhaps TRBD1 (6 bases). The CDR3 spans 13 residues. Germline V gene sequence: CDR1 KGHSH, CDR2 LQKENI. The V and J ends lost 4 bases and 7 bases respectively, with 14 bases between them. This chain's CDR3 is CASSQRDTWEQYF. CDR3 sequence (DNA): TGTGCCAGCTCACAAAGGGACACGTGGGAGCAGTACTTC. Based on the CDR3 plus reference TRBV18 and TRBJ2-7, the full variable domain is NAGVMQNPRHLVRRRGQEARLRCSPMKGHSHVYWYRQLPEEGLKFMVYLQKENIIDESGMPKERFSAEFPKEGPSILRIQQVVRGDSAAYFCASSQRDTWEQYFGPGTRLTVT.

V gene TRBV7-2 combines with J gene TRBJ1-1, with a possible D match to TRBD1 (6 bases). V lost 3 bases and J lost 0, with 11 bases in between. This CDR3 has 15 residues. Germline loops: CDR1 SGHTA, CDR2 FQGNSA. The DNA for the CDR3 is TGTGCCAGCAGCTTCGGAAACAGGGTGAACACTGAAGCTTTCTTT. It is translated as CASSFGNRVNTEAFF.

This chain connects TRBV14 to TRBJ2-3; TRBD1 matches 9 bases. CDR1 is SGHDN and CDR2 is FVKESK in the germline V gene. Losses at the gene ends were 6 bases for V and 2 bases for J; bases not matched to a gene: 12. The CDR3 has 17 amino acids. The CDR3 is CASRRTQGAALTDTQYF. For the CDR3, the DNA is TGTGCCAGCAGACGAACACAGGGGGCTGCTCTCACAGATACGCAGTATTTT.

The rearrangement joins TRBV7-3 to TRBJ2-1, with D perhaps TRBD1 (6 bases). Germline V CDR1 and CDR2: SGHTA, FQGTGA. This CDR3 spans 13 amino acids. V was clipped by 8 bases and J by 5 bases, with 13 bases between them. The CDR3 sequence: CASSGQLNNEQFF. As DNA, the CDR3 is TGTGCCAGCTCAGGACAGCTTAACAATGAGCAGTTCTTC.

This clone was seen only a few times. Other nucleotide sequences in the sample specify the same CDR3. The rearrangement links TRBV19 to TRBJ2-1; D not certain. From germline, CDR1 is LNHDA and CDR2 SQIVND (reference sequence). V was shortened by 1 base and J by 7 bases, with 5 bases between the two germline ends. CDR3 length equals 12 residues. The chain's CDR3 is CASSIVSNEQFF. CDR3 coding DNA: TGTGCCAGTAGTATAGTGAGTAATGAGCAGTTCTTC.

The gene calls are TRBV6-5 and TRBJ1-1; D is unresolved. This CDR3 has 14 residues. Germline lookup yields CDR1 MNHEY and CDR2 SVGAGI. The V gene lost 8 bases and the J gene lost 2 bases, with 15 bases spanning the gap. The CDR3 DNA is TGTGCCAGCGTCCCGCCGTACCATAACACTGAAGCTTTCTTT. Translated, it gives CASVPPYHNTEAFF.

With regard to this clone: A read error is possible here, since a much larger clone lies one base away. DNA for the CDR3: TGTGCCAGCAGCAGCCAAGAGACCCAGTACTTC. Encoded protein: CASSSQETQYF. The genes are TRBV5-4 and TRBJ2-5, with unresolved D. Germline V gene sequence: CDR1 SGHNT, CDR2 YYREEE (reference sequence). V lost 4 bases, J lost 1 base, and 2 bases lay in between. The CDR3 is 11 amino acids.

The CDR3 loop reads CASSSIPEDTQYF. CDR3 sequence (DNA): TGTGCCAGCAGTTCCATCCCTGAGGATACGCAGTATTTT. V usage is TRBV6-5 and J usage is TRBJ2-3, with D uncertain. The ends were cut back, 4 bases at V and 6 bases at J, with 11 bases in the middle. Germline V gives CDR1 MNHEY, CDR2 SVGAGI. This CDR3 is 13 amino acids long.

This rearrangement joins TRBV28 to TRBJ2-1; D is possibly TRBD1 (5 bases). From germline, CDR1 is MDHEN and CDR2 SYDVKM. With 4 bases removed from V and 7 bases from J, the gap between germline ends came to 14 bases. This CDR3 contains 14 residues. CDR3 DNA: TGTGCCAGCAGTTCCTTTTCAGGGTTGAATGAGCAGTTCTTC. This encodes CASSSFSGLNEQFF. Drawing the rest from reference TRBV28 and TRBJ2-1, the complete variable domain is DVKVTQSSRYLVKRTGEKVFLECVQDMDHENMFWYRQDPGLGLRLIYFSYDVKMKEKGDIPEGYSVSREKKERFSLILESASTNQTSMYLCASSSFSGLNEQFFGPGTRLTVL.

This rearrangement joins TRBV10-3 to TRBJ2-1, with D possibly being TRBD1 (5 bases). Between the trimmed V and J ends, which lost 4 bases and 5 bases, there was a span of 6 bases. This CDR3 spans 12 amino acids. Germline loops: CDR1 ENHRY, CDR2 SYGVKD. The CDR3 DNA sequence: TGTGCCATCAGTGGACAGAACAATGAGCAGTTCTTC. Translating it yields CAISGQNNEQFF.

The rearrangement joins TRBV14 to TRBJ2-3; D not certain. The CDR3 contains 13 residues. V gave up 4 bases and J gave up 4 bases, with 9 bases separating them. Per the germline V gene, CDR1 is SGHDN and CDR2 is FVKESK. CDR3 coding DNA: TGTGCCAGCAGCCCCCTAACAGCAGATACGCAGTATTTT. Translating it yields CASSPLTADTQYF. Full variable domain (missing parts from reference TRBV14 and TRBJ2-3): EAGVTQFPSHSVIEKGQTVTLRCDPISGHDNLYWYRRVMGKEIKFLLHFVKESKQDESGMPNNRFLAERTGGTYSTLKVQPAELEDSGVYFCASSPLTADTQYFGPGTRLTVL.

The rearrangement joins TRBV5-1 to TRBJ2-5, with 8 bases fitting TRBD1. V lost 1 base to trimming and J lost 1 base; unmatched junction nucleotides: 0. Germline CDR1 is SGHRS and CDR2 is YFSETQ. The CDR3 spans 14 residues. CDR3 sequence (DNA): TGCGCCAGCAGCTTGACAGGGGGCCAAGAGACCCAGTACTTC. The encoded protein is CASSLTGGQETQYF.

The chain combines TRBV9 with TRBJ2-5; possibly TRBD1 for D (6 bases). V dropped 0 bases and J dropped 8 bases, with 14 bases sitting between them. CDR3 length: 14 residues. Per germline, CDR1 SGDLS and CDR2 YYNGEE. CDR3 nucleotide sequence: TGTGCCAGCAGCGTAGGAGGGCAACAGGGAACCCAGTACTTC. Translation gives CASSVGGQQGTQYF.

The gene calls are TRBV7-2 and TRBJ1-2; D is perhaps TRBD1 (6 bases). Trimming took 2 bases from V and 3 from J, leaving 13 bases between them. The CDR3 runs to 15 residues. Germline-derived CDR1 and CDR2 are SGHTA and FQGNSA. The CDR3 reads CASSLRWTAYYGYTF. For the CDR3, the DNA is TGTGCCAGCAGCTTACGCTGGACAGCCTACTATGGCTACACCTTC.